This TCR beta chain was recovered during a study of blood T cells in healthy people across ages. CDR1 MNHEY and CDR2 SMNVEV come from the germline V gene (reference sequence). CDR3 size: 16 residues. V was clipped by 3 bases and J by 2 bases, with 17 bases between them. Then a second PCR, running roughly 7 to 11 cycles, was carried out with a sample-barcoded 5' primer and a J-beta primer mix. TCRdb recomputed calls from the 5' RACE reads with MiXCR, one row per CDR3 protein. Among around 500,000 distinct CDR3 sequences listed, roughly a quarter were seen once. This sample also belongs to another study, concerning T cells of mothers and their children.

This TCR came from a boy between 2 and 10 years old in good health. What was sequenced was blood. V gene TRBV27 combines with J gene TRBJ2-7; D may be TRBD1 (5 bases). The CDR3 DNA is TGTGCCAGCAGTTTTACAATGCAGGGTGGTGCCTACGAGCAGTACTTC. It is translated as CASSFTMQGGAYEQYF.